The 18 T cell receptor beta chains in this list originate from one sample, sequenced in a study of Graves' ophthalmopathy and Graves' hyperthyroidism. Transcripts of RNA were the source for amplifying TCR beta CDR3 regions. RT-PCR with HTBI primers came first, then second-round multiplex PCR. TCRdb re-called the multiplex PCR reads through MiXCR, storing one row per CDR3 protein. Among fewer than 70,000 distinct CDR3 sequences, more than 40% were seen once, and the ten largest hold 4.5% to 5%. Sequenced sample: peripheral blood. Source of these receptors: an adult woman with Graves' ophthalmopathy.

V is TRBV6-1 and J is TRBJ2-5; possibly TRBD1 or TRBD2 for D (6 bases each). The V end was cut by 5 bases, the J end by 9 bases, with 13 bases between. From germline, CDR1 is MNHNS and CDR2 SASEGT. The CDR3 runs to 12 residues. The chain's CDR3 is CASSFVRGAQYF. In DNA, the CDR3 is TGTGCCAGCAGTTTCGTAAGGGGGGCCCAGTACTTC.

With respect to this clonotype: Germline and junction disagree at one end, which may indicate a read error. The V and J genes are TRBV6-2 or TRBV6-3 and TRBJ1-6; unclear D gene. This CDR3 has 12 residues. Per germline, CDR1 MNHEY and CDR2 SVGEGT. The CDR3 is CASSKLTAPLYF. CDR3 DNA: TGTGCCAGCAGTAAGCTTACAGCACCCCTCTACTTT.

The chain uses TRBV4-3 and TRBJ1-2; D not resolved. CDR1 LGHNA and CDR2 YSLEER come from the germline V gene. V was pared by 0 bases and J by 4 bases, with 9 bases between. CDR3 length: 14 amino acids. DNA for the CDR3: TGCGCCAGCAGCCAAGATGCAGGACTCTATGGCTACACCTTC. It yields the protein CASSQDAGLYGYTF.

This clonotype was observed at least ten times. The chain recombines TRBV20-1 with TRBJ2-7; D unresolved. The CDR3 runs to 14 residues. Germline values: CDR1 DFQATT, CDR2 SNEGSKA (reference sequence). Deletions cut 6 bases from V and 0 bases from J, with 15 bases between. DNA for the CDR3: TGCAGTGCCCCGAACGTGAAGAGCTCCTACGAGCAGTACTTC. Encoded protein: CSAPNVKSSYEQYF.

This clonotype was seen ten or more times. The chain is built from TRBV28 and TRBJ2-7, with 8 bases matching TRBD2. The CDR3 spans 14 residues. With 5 bases clipped from V and 6 bases from J, the junction kept 9 bases outside the gene matches. Germline loops: CDR1 MDHEN, CDR2 SYDVKM. CDR3 in DNA: TGTGCCAGCAGTGAACCGGGAGGGAGTGGCGAGCAGTACTTC. Its protein product is CASSEPGGSGEQYF.

To note about this clonotype: Because the CDR3 is missing its conserved closing phenylalanine or tryptophan, this is likely a read error. This chain joins TRBV9 and TRBJ2-4, with D perhaps assigned TRBD1 or TRBD2 (5 bases each). V gave up 4 bases and J gave up 0 bases, with 20 bases separating them. The length of the CDR3 is 18 residues. CDR1 is SGDLS and CDR2 is YYNGEE in the germline V gene. The CDR3 spells CASSQRGTSALAKNIQYL. As DNA, the CDR3 is TGTGCCAGCAGCCAAAGAGGGACGTCTGCACTAGCCAAAAACATTCAGTACCTC.

This clonotype was seen more than once but under ten times. This clone may be a read error of a much larger clone one base away. The rearrangement links TRBV6-5 to TRBJ1-2; the D is unclear. Germline loops: CDR1 MNHEY, CDR2 SVGAGI. This CDR3 region has 15 residues. Trimming cost V 8 bases and J 3 bases, with 19 bases left between them. The CDR3 coding sequence is TGTGCCAGCGGACCTCGTCCCCCGCTCGACTATGGCTACACCTTC. This encodes CASGPRPPLDYGYTF.

This clonotype appeared many times. The J gene is TRBJ2-7, the V gene TRBV5-5; D not certain. Germline lookup yields CDR1 SGHKS and CDR2 YYEKEE (reference sequence). The CDR3 spans 13 residues. With 1 base removed from V and 4 bases from J, the gap between germline ends came to 9 bases. CDR3 region: CASSLRDIYEQYF. CDR3 DNA sequence: TGTGCCAGCAGCTTGAGGGATATTTACGAGCAGTACTTC.

A note on this clonotype: Sequence at one end of the junction differs from germline and may be a read error. V and J are TRBV20-1 and TRBJ1-1, with D tentatively TRBD1 (5 bases). Germline V gives CDR1 DFQATT, CDR2 SNEGSKA (reference sequence). This CDR3 has 15 residues. This chain's CDR3 is CSARDFGGSDTEALF. DNA for the CDR3: TGCAGTGCTAGAGATTTTGGGGGATCGGACACTGAAGCTCTCTTT.

Turning to this clonotype: A much bigger clone sits one base away, suggesting this may be a read error. The chain carries TRBV6-6 and TRBJ1-1; D possibly corresponds to TRBD1 (5 bases). V was pared by 4 bases and J by 6 bases, with 9 bases between. The CDR3 length is 12 residues. The germline gives CDR1 MNHNY, CDR2 SVGAGI (reference sequence). In nucleotides, the CDR3 is TGTGCCAGCAGTTCAGGGTACGCTGAAGCTTTCTTT. Residues: CASSSGYAEAFF.

The V and J genes are TRBV9 and TRBJ2-1, with D tentatively TRBD2 (5 bases). CDR3 length: 14 amino acids. Germline CDR1 reads SGDLS; CDR2 reads YYNGEE. The V end lost 4 bases, the J end lost 13 bases, and 21 bases lay between the germline ends. CDR3 coding DNA: TGTGCCAGCAGCCCCGAGGCACTACTAGTTTATCAGTTCTTC. Protein product: CASSPEALLVYQFF. Filled out from reference TRBV9 and TRBJ2-1, the complete variable domain reads DSGVTQTPKHLITATGQRVTLRCSPRSGDLSVYWYQQSLDQGLQFLIQYYNGEERAKGNILERFSAQQFPDLHSELNLSSLELGDSALYFCASSPEALLVYQFFGPGTRLTVL.

The chain uses TRBV7-9 and TRBJ2-1; tentatively, D is TRBD2 (5 bases). Deletions cut 4 bases from V and 9 bases from J, with 10 bases between. The germline CDR1 and CDR2 sequences are SEHNR and FQNEAQ (reference sequence). This CDR3 has 12 residues. The CDR3 DNA sequence: TGTGCCAGCAGCTCTAGCCGGGGTGAGCAGTTCTTC. This encodes CASSSSRGEQFF. The whole variable domain, remainder taken from reference TRBV7-9 and TRBJ2-1, is DTGVSQNPRHKITKRGQNVTFRCDPISEHNRLYWYRQTLGQGPEFLTYFQNEAQLEKSRLLSDRFSAERPKGSFSTLEIQRTEQGDSAMYLCASSSSRGEQFFGPGTRLTVL.

The chain uses TRBV2 and TRBJ2-2; D unresolved. Germline-derived CDR1 and CDR2 are SNHLY and FYNNEI. This CDR3 region has 15 residues. The ends were cut back, 3 bases at V and 6 bases at J, with 14 bases in the middle. The CDR3 spells CASSDLGIRAGELFF. The CDR3 nucleotides read TGTGCCAGCAGTGACCTGGGGATTAGAGCCGGGGAGCTGTTTTTT.

This clonotype was recorded many times. V gene TRBV30 combines with J gene TRBJ1-5; D gene unclear. V lost 1 base, J lost 3 bases, and 7 bases lay in between. This CDR3 region has 13 residues. In germline, CDR1 is GTSNPN, CDR2 SVGIG (reference sequence). The CDR3: CAWSGSANQPQHF. For the CDR3, the DNA is TGTGCCTGGAGTGGGTCAGCCAATCAGCCCCAGCATTTT. Using reference TRBV30 and TRBJ1-5 for the parts outside the CDR3, the full variable domain is SQTIHQWPATLVQPVGSPLSLECTVEGTSNPNLYWYRQAAGRGLQLLFYSVGIGQISSEVPQNLSASRPQDRQFILSSKKLLLSDSGFYLCAWSGSANQPQHFGDGTRLSIL.

This clonotype has at least ten counts. The J gene is TRBJ1-6, the V gene TRBV28, with 7 bases fitting TRBD1. Per the germline V gene, CDR1 is MDHEN and CDR2 is SYDVKM. This CDR3 contains 15 residues. The V and J ends lost 6 bases and 7 bases, in that order; junction bases with no gene match: 9. The CDR3 DNA sequence: TGTGCCAGCAGCAGAACAGGGGATGGGAATTCACCCCTCCACTTT. Encoded protein: CASSRTGDGNSPLHF. Full variable domain (missing parts from reference TRBV28 and TRBJ1-6): DVKVTQSSRYLVKRTGEKVFLECVQDMDHENMFWYRQDPGLGLRLIYFSYDVKMKEKGDIPEGYSVSREKKERFSLILESASTNQTSMYLCASSRTGDGNSPLHFGNGTRLTVT.

Regarding this clonotype: At one end, the junction sequence differs from germline, possibly due to a read error. This rearrangement joins TRBV6-2 or TRBV6-3 to TRBJ2-2; D may correspond to TRBD1 or TRBD2 (5 bases each). The CDR3 spans 13 residues. Germline CDR1 is MNHEY and CDR2 is SVGEGT. CDR3 region: CASSSGLAGEPFF. The DNA of the CDR3 is TGTGCCAGCAGCTCAGGGTTAGCCGGGGAGCCGTTTTTT.

The CDR3 DNA sequence: TGTGCCAGCAGCCGACAGGGGGCTGGCTATGGCTACACCTTC. It encodes CASSRQGAGYGYTF. V gene TRBV9 combines with J gene TRBJ1-2; 10 bases are a match to TRBD1. Germline CDR1 is SGDLS and CDR2 is YYNGEE. CDR3 length: 14 residues. V dropped 4 bases and J dropped 4; count of bases not matched to a gene: 4.

As to this clonotype: This may be a read error, as it is one base from a much larger clone. The chain joins TRBV4-3 to TRBJ2-2; TRBD2 aligns across 9 bases. After removal of 2 bases from V and 6 bases from J, the junction contained 10 bases not matched to a gene. Germline V CDR1 and CDR2: LGHNA, YSLEER. This CDR3 contains 17 residues. The CDR3 spells CASSQPILAGSAGELFF. The CDR3, as DNA: TGCGCCAGCAGCCAACCAATTCTAGCGGGGAGCGCCGGGGAGCTGTTTTTT.